A few counts support the clone carrying this TCR beta chain. This entry belongs to a study of blood T cells in healthy people across ages. V was clipped by 6 bases and J by 0 bases, with 15 bases between them. The CDR3 totals 16 residues. Germline V gene data show CDR1 as MGHDK and CDR2 as SYGVNS. A second PCR of about 7 to 12 cycles used a sample-barcoded 5' primer and a J-beta primer mix. TCRdb analysed the 5' RACE reads with MiXCR anew, one entry per CDR3 protein. The repertoire has about 810,000 distinct CDR3 sequences, 36% of them found once; the top ten carry 13%. This chain links TRBV25-1 with TRBJ2-4; D is perhaps TRBD1 or TRBD2 (5 bases each). Sequencing input: blood. The TCR sequence derives from a man between 18 and 29 years old in good health. The CDR3 coding sequence is TGTGCCAGCAGCCAGGGTGGACTTCTAGCCAAAAACATTCAGTACTTC. Translated, it gives CASSQGGLLAKNIQYF.